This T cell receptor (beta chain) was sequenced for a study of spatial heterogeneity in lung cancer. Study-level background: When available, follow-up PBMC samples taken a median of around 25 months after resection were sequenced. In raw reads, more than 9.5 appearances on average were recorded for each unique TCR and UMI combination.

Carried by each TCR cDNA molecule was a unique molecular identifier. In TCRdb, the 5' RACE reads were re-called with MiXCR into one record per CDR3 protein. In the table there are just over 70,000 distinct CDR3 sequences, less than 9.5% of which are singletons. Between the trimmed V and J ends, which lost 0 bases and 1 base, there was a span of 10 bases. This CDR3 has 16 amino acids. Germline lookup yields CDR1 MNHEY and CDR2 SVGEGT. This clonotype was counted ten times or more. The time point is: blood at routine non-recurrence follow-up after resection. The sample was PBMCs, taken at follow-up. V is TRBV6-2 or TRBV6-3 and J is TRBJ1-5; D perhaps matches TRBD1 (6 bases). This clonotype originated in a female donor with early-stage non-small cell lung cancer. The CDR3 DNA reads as TGTGCCAGCAGTTACTCGGGACACCCAAGCAATCAGCCCCAGCATTTT. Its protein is CASSYSGHPSNQPQHF.